The clone carrying this TCR beta chain was detected only a few times. Method: immunoSEQ multiplex PCR; TCRdb's copy keeps in-frame clones and lacks some. The top ten hold roughly 9.7% of the sample, which has 150,000 to 200,000 clones, less than 90% seen once. J lost 3 bases, V lost 1 base, and 7 bases had no gene match. This CDR3 contains 17 residues. Germline V CDR1 and CDR2: LGHNA, YSLEER. The sample comes from a study of blood T cell repertoires in COVID-19. This sequence was found in a woman aged 55-70 years with COVID-19, enrolled during active disease. Sequences were obtained from peripheral blood. The rearrangement links TRBV4-3 to TRBJ2-3; TRBD2 aligns across 10 bases. The CDR3 here is CASSQGPSGSMTDTQYF. CDR3 bases: TGCGCCAGCAGCCAAGGACCTAGCGGGAGTATGACAGATACGCAGTATTTT.